Listed below are T cell receptor beta chains from one sample, sequenced in a study of blood T cells in healthy people across ages. TCRdb called the 5' RACE reads again in MiXCR, with one record for every CDR3 protein. The sample shows some 1,000,000 distinct CDR3 sequences, roughly a quarter of them seen only once. These data also formed part of another study, on T cells of mothers and their children.

Source material: blood. Source of these receptors: a girl aged 2 to 10 in good health. Both conserved end residues are part of each CDR3. D genes are given only for firm matches. Clone size appears in some rows only: once, few, many, or a class for an expanded clone.

j_call clone_size v_call d_call cdr3_nt cdr3_aa
TRBJ2-1 NA TRBV5-5 NA TGTGCCAGCAGCCCCTGGGGGAGCAATGAGCAGTTCTTC CASSPWGSNEQFF
TRBJ2-3 few TRBV20-1 NA TGCAGTGCTAGAGTACGAGGGGACACAGATACGCAGTATTTT CSARVRGDTDTQYF
TRBJ2-7 NA TRBV12-3/TRBV12-4 NA TGTGCCAGCAGTTACGTAATCCACGAGCAGTACTTC CASSYVIHEQYF
TRBJ2-1 NA TRBV7-9 NA TGTGCCAGCAGCTTAGAGGTCGGCTCCTACAATGAGCAGTTCTTC CASSLEVGSYNEQFF
TRBJ2-7 NA TRBV6-2/TRBV6-3 NA TGTGCCAGCAGTTATGTGCTGGTATACGAGCAGTACTTC CASSYVLVYEQYF
TRBJ1-4 few TRBV7-9 NA TGTGCCAGCAGCCCCGACAGCCGTGAAAAACTGTTTTTT CASSPDSREKLFF
TRBJ1-2 NA TRBV20-1 TRBD1 TGCAGTGCGATACAGGGGGCGGTATTAGGTGGCTACACCTTC CSAIQGAVLGGYTF
TRBJ2-7 few TRBV20-1 NA TGCAGTGTTTTTGGGAGAGCCTCCTACGAGCAGTACTTC CSVFGRASYEQYF
TRBJ2-6 NA TRBV6-5 NA TGTGCCAGCAGCCTCGACAGGCTTGGGGCCAACGTCCTGACTTTC CASSLDRLGANVLTF
TRBJ2-5 few TRBV5-1 NA TGCGCCAGCAGCTTGGAGCAGGGGTGGGAGCAGTACTTC CASSLEQGWEQYF
TRBJ2-4 NA TRBV6-1 NA TGTGCCAGCAGAACACCCGGGGATATTATCAACATTCAGTACTTC CASRTPGDIINIQYF
TRBJ1-1 few TRBV6-6 NA TGTGCCAGCAGTTACGGTGAAACTGAAGCTTTCTTT CASSYGETEAFF
TRBJ2-7 NA TRBV3-1 TRBD1 TGTGCCAGCAGCTCCGGGACAGGGAGCGGCGAGCAGTACTTC CASSSGTGSGEQYF
TRBJ2-3 NA TRBV9 NA TGTGCCAGCAGCGTAGCTGACCTTCCGCAGTATTTT CASSVADLPQYF